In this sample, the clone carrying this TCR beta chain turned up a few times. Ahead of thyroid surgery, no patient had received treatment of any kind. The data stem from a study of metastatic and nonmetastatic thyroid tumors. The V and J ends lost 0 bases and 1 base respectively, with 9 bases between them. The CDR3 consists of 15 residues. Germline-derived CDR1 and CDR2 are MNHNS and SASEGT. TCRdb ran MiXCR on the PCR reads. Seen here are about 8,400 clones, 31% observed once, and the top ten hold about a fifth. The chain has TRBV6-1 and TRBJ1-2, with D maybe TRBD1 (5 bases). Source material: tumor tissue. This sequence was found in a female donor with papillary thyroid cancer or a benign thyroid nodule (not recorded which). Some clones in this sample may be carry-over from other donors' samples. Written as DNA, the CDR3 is TGTGCCAGCAGTGAAGCGGGGGGAGTTAACTATGGCTACACCTTC. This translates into CASSEAGGVNYGYTF.